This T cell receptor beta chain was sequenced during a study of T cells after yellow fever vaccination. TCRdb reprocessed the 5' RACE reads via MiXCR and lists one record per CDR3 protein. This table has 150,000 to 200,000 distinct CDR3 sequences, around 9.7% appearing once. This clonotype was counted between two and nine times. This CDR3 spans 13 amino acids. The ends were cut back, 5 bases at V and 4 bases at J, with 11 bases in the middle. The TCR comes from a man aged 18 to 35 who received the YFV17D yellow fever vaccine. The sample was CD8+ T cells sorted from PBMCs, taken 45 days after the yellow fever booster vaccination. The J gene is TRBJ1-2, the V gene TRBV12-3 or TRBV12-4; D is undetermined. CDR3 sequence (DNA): TGTGCCAGCAGTCTCTCAGCACCCTATGGCTACACCTTC. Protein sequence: CASSLSAPYGYTF.